The entry below describes one TCR beta chain. CDR1 and CDR2 from the germline V gene are SGHDN and FVKESK. Trimming cost V 1 base and J 6 bases, with 9 bases left between them. The CDR3 totals 14 residues. The data belong to a study of blood T cell repertoires in COVID-19. Study-wide background: Samples came from the United States, Italy and Spain, spanning acute and convalescent COVID-19.

How the authors handled the data: Estimates of nucleated cell counts were drawn from the amplification of reference gene primers. The protocol was immunoSEQ multiplex PCR, while the TCRdb copy is restricted to in-frame clones and leaves out a portion. Clone size and V and J calls were adopted from that table, with D and trimming inferred from the DNA. The repertoire holds some 180,000 clones, with 75% to 85% as singletons. During active infection, Seattle patients enrolled and were then monitored through disease. The rearrangement links TRBV14 to TRBJ2-2; D not certain. The sample taken for sequencing was peripheral blood. This receptor was taken from a woman between 40 and 50 years old with COVID-19, enrolled during active disease. CDR3 sequence: CASSQGLVAGELFF. The CDR3, as DNA: TGTGCCAGCAGCCAAGGGCTCGTCGCCGGGGAGCTGTTTTTT.